This entry features one T cell receptor (beta chain) sequence. It lacks a known antigen. Within one base of it there is no much larger clone, and no base qualities were kept. Per the germline V gene, SGDLS is the CDR1 and YYNGEE is the CDR2. The V and J ends are trimmed by 3 bases and 1 base, leaving 10 bases between them. Measured from the cysteine to the phenylalanine, the CDR3 is 14 residues long. Here the CDR3 DNA is all that survives: 42 bases in frame from base 1. The data originate from a study of cytomegalovirus exposure and HLA in healthy donors (TCRdb year 2017). With regard to the full study: According to an earlier analysis of several hundred of the donors, 150 million to 200 million T cells yielded 100 million or so unique TCR beta sequences and around 300 Gb of sequence data. An early release that covered roughly 600 HLA-typed donors contained 300 to 350 gigabases of sequencing data and around 80 million unique TCR sequences. Among the roughly 400 genotyped donors, approximately 81% belonged to the genetic ancestry cluster associated with self-reported Caucasian donors. The study aimed to test whether cataloging public T cell receptors could reveal signatures of past pathogen exposure. The T cell repertoires of 700 or so subjects were profiled by immunosequencing and related to cytomegalovirus serostatus. Along with the approximately 620-subject first cohort, a separate validation cohort of 120 different subjects was used. To predict cytomegalovirus infection status, the study combined high-throughput TCR immunosequencing, statistical association of individual TCRs with disease status, and machine learning. In a later analysis, previously published TCR beta repertoires from about 670 donors were re-analyzed and high-resolution HLA genotyping was added so that TCR occurrence patterns could be studied. In the later analysis, no new phenotypic data were used to find candidate immune exposures; instead, reliance was placed on TCR beta sequences and their occurrence across donors. To decide whether each TCR beta V gene segment behaved as functional or pseudogenic, an earlier analysis of fewer than 750 of the donors relied on high-throughput TCR beta sequencing. Donor age, sex, ethnicity and CMV serostatus were compiled together with the repertoire data. In a later genetic analysis, genome-wide SNP genotypes for about 60% of the 666 donors were used, and that subset was treated as a discovery cohort. Every discovery cohort repertoire had been produced on one sequencing platform. Both class I and class II loci were covered by HLA typing, at four-digit resolution. Typing coverage differed by locus: A, B, C, DRB1 and DQB1 were typed in roughly 620-630 donors, DQA1 in around 500, DPA1 in 600 to 610, and DPB1 in just under 490. About five DR-DQ haplotypes were handled as single units for association and clustering because linkage in the cohort was strong. On average, around 240,000 unique TCR beta nucleotide sequences were sequenced per donor among some 420 genotyped donors of the cohort, with roughly 20% of those sequences being non-productive. Overall results and qualifications from the work: An earlier analysis of approximately 570 of the donors showed that most TCR beta V segments appeared in productive rearrangements either about 87% or about 30% of the time, which broadly matched IMGT annotations. Strong co-occurrence of HLA alleles, especially DR and DQ, made assigning TCR associations to individual alleles difficult. In a later analysis, most CMV-associated TCR beta chains were found to appear HLA-restricted, with HLA associations seemingly driven largely by CMV exposure. A later analysis found that HLA-associated TCR beta chains were more clonally expanded and had lower generation probabilities than equally common non-associated chains. It was suggested by the authors that the approach could potentially be generalized to other disease states and immunological phenotypes. Because counts were too low, more than 15 rarely observed V segments, including chromosome 9 orphons, were excluded from the earlier analysis of 500 to 700 of the donors. Cytomegalovirus status was reported to be diagnosed by the classifier with high specificity and sensitivity in both the original and validation cohorts. Only TCR beta chains were sequenced in this cohort, and the absence of alpha or paired-chain data limited detectable features. Correlated functional status among segregating V segments might reflect linkage disequilibrium, but an unknown experimental factor could not be ruled out. The sequencing pipeline was judged likely to have produced a cluster of highly shared sequence variants as a technical artifact. A few of the identified cytomegalovirus-associated TCR beta chains were confirmed in vitro to be specific for cytomegalovirus antigens. Most TCR sequences were seen in very few donors, while some public TCRs were found in many individuals. In a later analysis, the rate of TCR association differed among HLA loci, with DRB1 alleles having the most associated TCRs and HLA-C alleles having the fewest. The study listed 164 TCR beta chains as associated with cytomegalovirus. According to a later analysis, parvovirus B19, influenza, CMV and Epstein-Barr virus appeared linked to several top co-occurrence clusters. HLA typing was unavailable for some donors at each locus, so association tests used only the typed subset. Sequencing depth was assumed to be roughly uniform across donors in the presence/absence analyses, though that assumption may not hold. The only immune exposure information available for the cohort was CMV serostatus. A further reported finding was that TCR beta sequences accurately predicted the HLA-A and HLA-B alleles for most subjects in the first cohort. A later genetic analysis associated a missense DCLRE1C variant with V-gene and J-gene trimming of TCR beta chains, and an independent cohort replicated the association. Some IMGT-functional V segments, including TRBV6-2 and TRBV6-3, could not be told apart with the 87-base-pair reads, so those segments were excluded. In a later analysis, more than 15,000 TCR beta sequences were associated with specific HLA alleles at a false discovery rate of 0.05. In a later genetic analysis, fewer N-insertions in productive TCRs were reported among donors in an Asian-associated ancestry cluster than the 666-donor mean.

The library was generated by the immunoSEQ multiplex PCR assay. For the multiplex PCR, a mixture combining 60 forward primers for TCR Vbeta segments and 13 reverse primers for TCR Jbeta segments was used. The CDR3 region of rearranged TCR beta genes was amplified from genomic DNA by a multiplex PCR assay. The Illumina HiSeq System was used to sequence the amplified TCR beta libraries as 87-base-pair reads. In the original analysis: A later analysis counted approximately 76 million unique TCR beta chains across the 670 or so repertoires, and 9.5 million to 11 million of these chains were shared by at least two donors. To remove PCR and sequencing errors, raw reads were error-corrected and collapsed into unique sequences using a nearest-neighbor algorithm that merged closely related sequences. CDR3 sequences were aligned to IMGT reference sequences to assign V, D and J gene segments. Each retained sequence needed at least a six-nucleotide match to both a V gene segment and a J gene segment. A rearrangement counted as productive if the CDR3 had no stop codons and remained in frame with V and J, and every other rearrangement counted as non-productive. CDR3 was defined by IMGT convention, running from the second conserved V-encoded cysteine to the conserved J-encoded phenylalanine. In an earlier analysis of approximately 500 of the donors, sequences lacking an unambiguous match to a single V gene segment were excluded. In an earlier analysis of 450 to 750 of the donors, a V segment was called functional when productive rearrangements were above 56.7%, and segregating when the standard deviation between donors exceeded 5%. To diagnose cytomegalovirus status from the catalog of TCR beta chain sequences, a statistical classification framework was built. A later analysis assigned V and J genes by comparing TCR nucleotide sequences with IMGT/GENE-DB human TR gene sequences. A later analysis assigned CDR3 sequences and most-parsimonious VDJ recombination scenarios with the TCRdist pipeline. A later analysis defined each TCR beta chain by its CDR3 amino acid sequence plus V-gene family, and excluded reads lacking a unique V-gene family. As a way to deal with suspected cross-contamination and a sequencing artifact, a later analysis dropped hundreds of nucleotide sequences that were highly shared and had low generation probability. In a later analysis, a clonal expansion index for each public chain was calculated from normalized within-repertoire ranks of inferred template counts. A later analysis computed generation probabilities with a VDJ recombination model fitted to out-of-frame rearrangements, and checked the results against IGoR. A later analysis scored TCR-TCR, TCR-HLA and TCR-CMV co-occurrence with hypergeometric tests, applying a repertoire-size bias correction to TCR pairs. False discovery rates were estimated in a later analysis by permuting HLA or CMV assignments 20 times. In a later analysis, co-occurring TCRs were grouped using DBSCAN, and TCRdist sequence similarity was added for clustering within HLA-allele-positive subsets. For co-occurrence clustering, repertoires with fewer than 30,000 or more than 120,000 public chains were excluded, along with a handful of repertoires with anomalous nucleotide sharing. In TCRdb, the immuneACCESS table is reduced to in-frame sequences with V and J assigned. These tables do not hold every clone; where another copy was compared, an unresolved V gene accounts for under half, and the others remain unexplained. V and J calls and clone size are as listed in that table; D and trimming were resolved from the DNA. The sample records hundreds of thousands of clones, about 90% of which are singletons. The ten largest clones represent more than 2% of the sample.

The cohort consisted of more than 650 healthy bone marrow donors. At the time of sampling, every cohort member was nominally healthy, though immune exposures that went unrecorded were likely present. The donor was CMV seronegative and belonged to the group of several hundred seronegative cohort members. Each donor provided a peripheral blood sample, and peripheral blood mononuclear cells were used for TCR beta sequencing. Genomic DNA was extracted from the blood cell samples with the Qiagen DNeasy Blood Extraction Kit. The receptor was isolated from a woman between 18 and 29 years old in good health and CMV-seronegative. Source material: PBMCs. The receptor chain draws on TRBV9 and TRBJ1-2, with a tentative D gene TRBD1 over 5 matching bases. At the DNA level, the sequence is TGTGCCAGCAGCGAGACAGAGAGTAACTATGGCTACACCTTC. Its coded protein is CASSETESNYGYTF.